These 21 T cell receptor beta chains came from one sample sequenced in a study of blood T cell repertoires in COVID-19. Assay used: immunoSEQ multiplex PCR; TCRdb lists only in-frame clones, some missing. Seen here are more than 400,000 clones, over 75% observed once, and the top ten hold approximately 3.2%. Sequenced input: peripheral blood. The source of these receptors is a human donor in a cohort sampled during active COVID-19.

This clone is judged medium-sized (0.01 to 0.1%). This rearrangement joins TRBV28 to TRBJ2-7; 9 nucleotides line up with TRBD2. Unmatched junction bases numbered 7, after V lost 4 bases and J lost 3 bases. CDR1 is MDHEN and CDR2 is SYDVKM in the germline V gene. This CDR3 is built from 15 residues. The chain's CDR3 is CASSSRSGSRYEQYF. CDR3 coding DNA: TGTGCCAGCAGTTCCCGTAGCGGGAGCCGCTACGAGCAGTACTTC.

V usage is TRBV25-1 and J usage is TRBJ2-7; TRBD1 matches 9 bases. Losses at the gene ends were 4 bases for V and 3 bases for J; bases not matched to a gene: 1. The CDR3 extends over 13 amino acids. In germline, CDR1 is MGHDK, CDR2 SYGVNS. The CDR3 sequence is CASSAGQGYEQYF. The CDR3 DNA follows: TGTGCCAGCAGTGCGGGACAGGGCTACGAGCAGTACTTC.

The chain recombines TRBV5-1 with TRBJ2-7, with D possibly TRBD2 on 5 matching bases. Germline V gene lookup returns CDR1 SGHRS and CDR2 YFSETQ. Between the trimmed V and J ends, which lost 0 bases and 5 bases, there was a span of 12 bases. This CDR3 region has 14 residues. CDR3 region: CASSLATTQDEQYF. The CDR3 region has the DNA TGCGCCAGCAGCTTGGCGACTACTCAGGACGAGCAGTACTTC.

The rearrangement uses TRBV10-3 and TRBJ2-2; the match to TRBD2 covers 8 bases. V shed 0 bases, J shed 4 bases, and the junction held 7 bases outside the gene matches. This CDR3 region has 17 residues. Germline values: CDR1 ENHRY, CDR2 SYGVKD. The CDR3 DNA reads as TGTGCCATCAGTGAGTCAAGAGCGGGAGATCCCACCGGGGAGCTGTTTTTT. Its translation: CAISESRAGDPTGELFF.

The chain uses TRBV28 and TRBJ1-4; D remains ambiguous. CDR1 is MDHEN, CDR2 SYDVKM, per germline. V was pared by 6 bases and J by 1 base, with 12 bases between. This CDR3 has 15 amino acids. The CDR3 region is CASSSMGRTNEKLFF. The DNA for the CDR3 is TGTGCCAGCAGCTCTATGGGGAGAACTAATGAAAAACTGTTTTTT.

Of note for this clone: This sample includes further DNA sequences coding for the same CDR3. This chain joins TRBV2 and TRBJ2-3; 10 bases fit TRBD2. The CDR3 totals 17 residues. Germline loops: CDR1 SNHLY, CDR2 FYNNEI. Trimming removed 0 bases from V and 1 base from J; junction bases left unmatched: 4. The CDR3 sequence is CASSEAPSGSGTDTQYF. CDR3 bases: TGTGCCAGCAGTGAAGCCCCTAGCGGGAGTGGCACAGATACGCAGTATTTT.

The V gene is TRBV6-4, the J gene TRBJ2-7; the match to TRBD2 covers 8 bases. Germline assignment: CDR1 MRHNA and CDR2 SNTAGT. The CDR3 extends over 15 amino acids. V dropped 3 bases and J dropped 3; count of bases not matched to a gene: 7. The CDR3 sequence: CASSEWAGGNYEQYF. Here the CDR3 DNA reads TGTGCCAGCAGTGAATGGGCGGGAGGCAACTACGAGCAGTACTTC.

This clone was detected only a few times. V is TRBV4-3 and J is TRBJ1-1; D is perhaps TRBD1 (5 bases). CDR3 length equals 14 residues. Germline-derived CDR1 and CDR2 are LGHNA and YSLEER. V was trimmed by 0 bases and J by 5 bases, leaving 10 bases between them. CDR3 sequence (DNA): TGCGCCAGCAGCCAAGAGGGGCGAAGGACTGAAGCTTTCTTT. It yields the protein CASSQEGRRTEAFF.

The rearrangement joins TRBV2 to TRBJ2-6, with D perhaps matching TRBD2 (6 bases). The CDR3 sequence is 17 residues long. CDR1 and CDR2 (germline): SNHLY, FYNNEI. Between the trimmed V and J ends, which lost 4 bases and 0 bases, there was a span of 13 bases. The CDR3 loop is CASSVRGRSSGANVLTF. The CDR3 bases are TGTGCCAGCAGTGTCCGAGGGAGGAGCTCTGGGGCCAACGTCCTGACTTTC.

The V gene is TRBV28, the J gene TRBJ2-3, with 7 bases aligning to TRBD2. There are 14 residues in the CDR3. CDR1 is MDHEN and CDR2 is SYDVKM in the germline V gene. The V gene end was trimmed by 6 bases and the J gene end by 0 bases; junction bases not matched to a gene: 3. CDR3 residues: CASRPGLSTDTQYF. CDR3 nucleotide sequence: TGTGCCAGCAGGCCGGGACTAAGCACAGATACGCAGTATTTT.

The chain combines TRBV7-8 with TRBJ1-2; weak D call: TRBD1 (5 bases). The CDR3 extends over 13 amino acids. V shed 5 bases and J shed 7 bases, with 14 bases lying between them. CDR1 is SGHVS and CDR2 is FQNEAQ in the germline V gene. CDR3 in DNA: TGTGCCAGCAGCAGGGCAGGGTACTCTGGCTACACCTTC. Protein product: CASSRAGYSGYTF.

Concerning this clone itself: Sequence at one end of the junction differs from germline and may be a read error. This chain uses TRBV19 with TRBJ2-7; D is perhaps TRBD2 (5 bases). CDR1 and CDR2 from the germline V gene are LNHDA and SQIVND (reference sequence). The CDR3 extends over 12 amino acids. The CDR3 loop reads CASSTEGGPCHF. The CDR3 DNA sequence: TGTGCCAGTAGTACAGAAGGAGGACCCTGCCACTTC.

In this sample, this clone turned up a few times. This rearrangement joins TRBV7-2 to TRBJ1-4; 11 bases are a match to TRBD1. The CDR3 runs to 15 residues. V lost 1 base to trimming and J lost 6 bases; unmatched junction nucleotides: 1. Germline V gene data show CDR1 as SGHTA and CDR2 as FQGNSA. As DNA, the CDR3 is TGTGCCAGCAGCTTAGGGGACAGGGGGTATGAAAAACTGTTTTTT. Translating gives CASSLGDRGYEKLFF.

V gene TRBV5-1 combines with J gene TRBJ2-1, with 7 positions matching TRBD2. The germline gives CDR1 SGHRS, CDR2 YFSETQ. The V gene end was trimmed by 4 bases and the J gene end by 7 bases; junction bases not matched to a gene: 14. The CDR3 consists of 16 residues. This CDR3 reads CASSEASGKGRNEQFF. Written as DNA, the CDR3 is TGCGCCAGCAGCGAGGCGAGCGGGAAGGGCAGGAATGAGCAGTTCTTC.

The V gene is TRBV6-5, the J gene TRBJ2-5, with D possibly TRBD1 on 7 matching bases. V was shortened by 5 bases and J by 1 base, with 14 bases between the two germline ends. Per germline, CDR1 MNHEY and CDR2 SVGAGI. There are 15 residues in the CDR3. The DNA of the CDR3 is TGTGCCAGCAGTCTGGAGGGACAGATCCAAGAGACCCAGTACTTC. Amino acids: CASSLEGQIQETQYF.

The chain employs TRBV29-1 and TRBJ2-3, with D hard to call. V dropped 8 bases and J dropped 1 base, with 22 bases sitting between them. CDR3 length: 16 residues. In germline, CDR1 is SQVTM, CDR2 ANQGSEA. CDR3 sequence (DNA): TGCAGCCCTGTACTACTATCGAGCCGGCGCACAGATACGCAGTATTTT. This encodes CSPVLLSSRRTDTQYF.

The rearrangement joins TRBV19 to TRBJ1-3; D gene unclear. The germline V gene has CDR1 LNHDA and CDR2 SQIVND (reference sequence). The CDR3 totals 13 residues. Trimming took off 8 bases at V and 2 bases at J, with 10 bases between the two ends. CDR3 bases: TGTGCCAGTCGAGCAAACCCTGGAAACACCATATATTTT. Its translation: CASRANPGNTIYF.

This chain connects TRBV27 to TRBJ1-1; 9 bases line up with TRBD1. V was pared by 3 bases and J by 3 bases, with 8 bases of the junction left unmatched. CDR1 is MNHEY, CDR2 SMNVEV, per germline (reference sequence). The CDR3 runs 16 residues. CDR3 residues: CASSFLLGTGHTEAFF. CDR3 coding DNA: TGTGCCAGCAGTTTCCTACTGGGGACAGGGCACACTGAAGCTTTCTTT.

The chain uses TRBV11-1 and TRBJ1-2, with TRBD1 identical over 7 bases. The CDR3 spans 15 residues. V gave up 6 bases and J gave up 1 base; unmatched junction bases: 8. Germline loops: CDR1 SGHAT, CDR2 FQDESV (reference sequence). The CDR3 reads CASRPSGTVNYGYTF. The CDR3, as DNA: TGTGCCAGCAGGCCTTCGGGGACAGTTAACTATGGCTACACCTTC.

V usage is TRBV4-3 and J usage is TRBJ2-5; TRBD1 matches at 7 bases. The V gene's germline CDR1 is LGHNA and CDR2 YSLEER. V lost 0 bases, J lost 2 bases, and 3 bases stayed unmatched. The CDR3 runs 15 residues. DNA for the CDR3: TGCGCCAGCAGCCAAGATAGGGGACAGCAAGAGACCCAGTACTTC. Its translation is CASSQDRGQQETQYF.

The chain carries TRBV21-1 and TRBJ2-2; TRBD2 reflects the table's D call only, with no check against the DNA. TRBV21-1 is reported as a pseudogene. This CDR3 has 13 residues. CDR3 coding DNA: TGTGCCAGCAGCAAGGGAGAGGCAGGGGAGCTGTTTTTT. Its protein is CASSKGEAGELFF.